This T cell receptor beta chain stems from a study of Graves' ophthalmopathy and Graves' hyperthyroidism. From RNA, the CDR3 regions of TCR beta chains were amplified and sequenced. RT-PCR with HTBI primers came first, then second-round multiplex PCR. In TCRdb, the multiplex PCR reads were re-called with MiXCR into one record per CDR3 protein. The profile shows roughly 380,000 distinct CDR3 sequences, over 15% of them singletons. V gave up 4 bases and J gave up 0 bases; unmatched junction bases: 5. The germline gives CDR1 SGHRS, CDR2 YFSETQ. The CDR3 has 15 amino acids. There are many counts of this clonotype.

This TCR was recovered from a woman between 18 and 29 years old with stable Graves' hyperthyroidism. Material: peripheral blood. The chain links TRBV5-1 to TRBJ2-5; 8 bases align to TRBD1. The chain's CDR3 is CASSPYRGDQETQYF. For the CDR3, the DNA is TGCGCCAGCAGCCCATACAGGGGGGACCAAGAGACCCAGTACTTC.